Listed here are 30 T cell receptor beta chains from one sample, sequenced in a study of cytomegalovirus exposure and HLA in healthy donors. PCR primers comprised 60 Vbeta and 13 Jbeta primers. The repertoire was sequenced with immunoSEQ multiplex PCR; TCRdb's copy has only in-frame clones and lacks some. Altogether 95,000 to 100,000 clones are present, more than 80% being singletons, with the ten largest covering approximately 3.6%. Sequenced sample: PBMCs. The receptors were sampled from a man aged 30 to 45 in good health and CMV-seronegative.

V is TRBV6-1 and J is TRBJ2-7, with a weak D call TRBD1 (5 bases). The CDR3 totals 15 residues. With 7 bases removed from V and 0 bases from J, the gap between germline ends came to 16 bases. Germline CDR1 is MNHNS and CDR2 is SASEGT. CDR3 coding DNA: TGTGCCAGCACTGAGGCAGGACACCCCTCCTACGAGCAGTACTTC. This encodes CASTEAGHPSYEQYF.

The chain joins TRBV10-3 to TRBJ2-2; TRBD1 is a possible D gene (6 bases). This CDR3 has 15 residues. Deletions cut 5 bases from V and 7 bases from J, with 17 bases between. The germline V gene encodes CDR1 ENHRY and CDR2 SYGVKD. CDR3 coding DNA: TGTGCCATCAGTAGTTGGACAGAGCAAGACGGGGAGCTGTTTTTT. Translated: CAISSWTEQDGELFF.

The chain couples TRBV9 to TRBJ1-5; D might be TRBD1 (5 bases). Between the trimmed V and J ends, which lost 0 bases and 6 bases, there was a span of 13 bases. This CDR3 contains 15 residues. Germline-derived CDR1 and CDR2 are SGDLS and YYNGEE. DNA for the CDR3: TGTGCCAGCAGCGTAGGACCCAGGGAAGGTCAGCCCCAGCATTTT. It yields the protein CASSVGPREGQPQHF.

V is TRBV13 and J is TRBJ1-4; 8 bases are a match to TRBD1. This CDR3 is 15 amino acids long. Losses at the gene ends were 3 bases for V and 5 bases for J; bases not matched to a gene: 5. In germline, CDR1 is PRHDT, CDR2 FYEKMQ (reference sequence). This chain's CDR3 is CASSFRTGRNEKLFF. CDR3 nucleotides: TGTGCCAGCAGCTTCAGGACAGGGAGGAATGAAAAACTGTTTTTT.

The J gene is TRBJ2-1, the V gene TRBV6-6; possibly TRBD1 for D (6 bases). CDR3 size: 15 residues. Germline CDR1 is MNHNY and CDR2 is SVGAGI (reference sequence). V was trimmed by 2 bases and J by 4 bases, leaving 12 bases between them. CDR3 region: CASSYDQGLYNEQFF. CDR3 bases: TGTGCCAGCAGTTACGACCAGGGGCTGTACAATGAGCAGTTCTTC.

This chain links TRBV2 with TRBJ1-3; weak D call: TRBD1 (5 bases). The CDR3 spans 13 residues. Germline CDR1 and CDR2: SNHLY and FYNNEI. Trimming removed 4 bases from V and 4 bases from J, with 8 bases in between. Here the CDR3 reads CASSVKGGNTIYF. The CDR3 nucleotides are TGTGCCAGCAGTGTGAAGGGGGGAAACACCATATATTTT.

The chain is built from TRBV28 and TRBJ1-3; 8 bases line up with TRBD1. The CDR3 has 15 residues. CDR1 is MDHEN, CDR2 SYDVKM, per germline. V shed 4 bases, J shed 2 bases, and the junction held 4 bases outside the gene matches. CDR3 amino acids: CASSSPTGAGNTIYF. In DNA, the CDR3 is TGTGCCAGCAGTTCACCGACAGGGGCTGGAAACACCATATATTTT. Based on the CDR3 plus reference TRBV28 and TRBJ1-3, the full variable domain is DVKVTQSSRYLVKRTGEKVFLECVQDMDHENMFWYRQDPGLGLRLIYFSYDVKMKEKGDIPEGYSVSREKKERFSLILESASTNQTSMYLCASSSPTGAGNTIYFGEGSWLTVV.

The CDR3 bases are TGTGCCAGCAGTCGGGGTTCGGGCGGGGAGCTGTTTTTT. This gives the protein CASSRGSGGELFF. V gene TRBV6-9 combines with J gene TRBJ2-2; tentative D call: TRBD2 (5 bases). CDR3 size: 13 residues. Between the trimmed V and J ends, which lost 5 bases and 7 bases, there was a span of 11 bases. Per the germline V gene, CDR1 is MNHGY and CDR2 is SVAAGI.

V gene TRBV5-1 combines with J gene TRBJ2-2; perhaps TRBD1 as D (6 bases). Per the germline V gene, CDR1 is SGHRS and CDR2 is YFSETQ. The CDR3 totals 18 residues. Trimming removed 1 base at V and 4 bases at J, with 20 bases between. CDR3 sequence: CASSLFRTEGFSTGELFF. The CDR3 DNA reads TGCGCCAGCAGCTTGTTCAGGACAGAGGGATTTAGCACCGGGGAGCTGTTTTTT.

The chain recombines TRBV30 with TRBJ2-7; a weak D match, TRBD2 (6 bases). The germline CDR1 and CDR2 sequences are GTSNPN and SVGIG (reference sequence). The CDR3 covers 16 residues. V was pared by 2 bases and J by 2 bases, with 19 bases between. CDR3 sequence (DNA): TGTGCCTGGAGTCCCACCGGGAGTCCGAAGGCCTACGAGCAGTACTTC. The encoded protein is CAWSPTGSPKAYEQYF.

The chain recombines TRBV6-5 with TRBJ2-5; D gene unclear. The germline V gene encodes CDR1 MNHEY and CDR2 SVGAGI. V lost 6 bases, J lost 1 base, and 15 bases lay in between. The CDR3 length is 15 residues. The CDR3 loop is CASSLPQPIQETQYF. The CDR3 DNA is TGTGCCAGCAGCCTGCCCCAACCTATCCAAGAGACCCAGTACTTC.

The sample holds a few counts of this clone. V usage is TRBV5-1 and J usage is TRBJ2-7; TRBD1 is a possible D gene (5 bases). The CDR3 loop spans 12 amino acids. Looked up from germline, CDR1 is SGHRS and CDR2 is YFSETQ. V was cut by 4 bases and J by 6 bases, with 11 bases left in between. Written as DNA, the CDR3 is TGCGCCAGCAGCGGAGACAGCCGCGAGCAGTACTTC. Encoded protein: CASSGDSREQYF.

The chain joins TRBV28 to TRBJ2-3; a weak D match, TRBD2 (6 bases). V lost 10 bases and J 6 bases, leaving 11 bases between the germline ends. This CDR3 contains 11 residues. Germline V gives CDR1 MDHEN, CDR2 SYDVKM. CDR3 sequence reads: CATEGRDTQYF. Written as DNA, the CDR3 is TGTGCCACGGAGGGCCGGGATACGCAGTATTTT. Drawing the rest from reference TRBV28 and TRBJ2-3, the complete variable domain is DVKVTQSSRYLVKRTGEKVFLECVQDMDHENMFWYRQDPGLGLRLIYFSYDVKMKEKGDIPEGYSVSREKKERFSLILESASTNQTSMYLCATEGRDTQYFGPGTRLTVL.

The rearrangement links TRBV4-1 to TRBJ2-3, with 7 positions matching TRBD2. Looked up from germline, CDR1 is MGHRA and CDR2 is YSYEKL. J gave up 3 bases and V 4 bases, and 4 bases lay outside the gene matches. This CDR3 region has 14 residues. CDR3 in amino acids: CASSPRGETDTQYF. CDR3 coding DNA: TGCGCCAGCAGCCCCCGGGGGGAGACAGATACGCAGTATTTT.

This chain uses TRBV2 with TRBJ2-7; 8 nucleotides line up with TRBD2. The CDR3 is 13 amino acids. Germline CDR1 and CDR2: SNHLY and FYNNEI. J was trimmed by 6 bases and V by 7 bases; bases with no gene match: 8. The CDR3 nucleotides read TGTGCCAGCACTATTAGCGGGATGGTCGAGCAGTACTTC. Protein: CASTISGMVEQYF.

The gene calls are TRBV5-8 and TRBJ1-1, with D perhaps TRBD1 (5 bases). V was clipped by 4 bases and J by 1 base, with 11 bases between them. CDR1 and CDR2 (germline): SGHTS, YDEGEE. The CDR3 spans 14 residues. This CDR3 is CASSRRQTNTEAFF. CDR3 coding DNA: TGTGCCAGCAGCAGGAGACAGACGAACACTGAAGCTTTCTTT.

The chain joins TRBV11-2 to TRBJ2-7; D may be TRBD1 (5 bases). Germline V gene lookup returns CDR1 SGHAT and CDR2 FQNNGV. V shed 5 bases and J shed 6 bases, with 20 bases lying between them. The CDR3 is 15 amino acids. The CDR3, as DNA: TGTGCCAGCAGCGCTCAGGGTTCTTCGGGCGGCGAGCAGTACTTC. It codes for CASSAQGSSGGEQYF. Using reference TRBV11-2 and TRBJ2-7 for the parts outside the CDR3, the full variable domain is EAGVAQSPRYKIIEKRQSVAFWCNPISGHATLYWYQQILGQGPKLLIQFQNNGVVDDSQLPKDRFSAERLKGVDSTLKIQPAKLEDSAVYLCASSAQGSSGGEQYFGPGTRLTVT.

V usage is TRBV14 and J usage is TRBJ1-6; no clear D gene. From germline, CDR1 is SGHDN and CDR2 FVKESK. The CDR3 is 15 residues long. Trimming took 1 base from V and 8 from J, leaving 12 bases between them. Here the CDR3 reads CASSQVYGGDSPLHF. CDR3 DNA: TGTGCCAGCAGCCAAGTTTATGGTGGAGATTCACCCCTCCACTTT.

The J gene is TRBJ1-1, the V gene TRBV11-2; D unclear. The CDR3 length is 14 residues. The germline V and J ends were trimmed by 5 bases and 3 bases, with 13 bases remaining between them. Germline CDR1 SGHAT, CDR2 FQNNGV. CDR3 in amino acids: CASSLHGEDTEAFF. CDR3 sequence (DNA): TGTGCCAGCAGCCTCCATGGGGAGGACACTGAAGCTTTCTTT.

The chain couples TRBV19 to TRBJ1-1; D not certain. The CDR3 has 13 residues. Germline V lookup: CDR1 LNHDA, CDR2 SQIVND (reference sequence). Between the trimmed V and J ends, which lost 6 bases and 1 base, there was a span of 9 bases. CDR3 bases: TGTGCCAGTAGGCTGGCGGAGAACACTGAAGCTTTCTTT. This encodes CASRLAENTEAFF.

The chain is built from TRBV28 and TRBJ1-5; tentatively, D is TRBD1 (5 bases). The CDR3 contains 20 residues. V was clipped by 7 bases and J by 0 bases, with 28 bases between them. Germline values: CDR1 MDHEN, CDR2 SYDVKM. The CDR3 is CASIGDYIPGGRYSNQPQHF. The CDR3 DNA is TGTGCCAGCATAGGGGATTATATCCCCGGCGGAAGATATAGCAATCAGCCCCAGCATTTT.

V is TRBV30 and J is TRBJ1-4; 11 bases line up with TRBD1. The CDR3 consists of 15 residues. Germline CDR1 and CDR2: GTSNPN and SVGIG (reference sequence). J was trimmed by 8 bases and V by 4 bases; bases with no gene match: 9. CDR3 DNA: TGTGCCTGGACGGACAGGGGGCGCCTCGGGGAAAAACTGTTTTTT. Protein sequence: CAWTDRGRLGEKLFF.

The chain is built from TRBV2 and TRBJ1-1; 10 bases align to TRBD1. The CDR3 runs 19 residues. The junction had 17 bases not matched to a gene; V was cut back by 6 bases and J by 1 base. Germline V gene data show CDR1 as SNHLY and CDR2 as FYNNEI. CDR3 residues: CASRISEVGTGEWNTEAFF. The CDR3 DNA reads as TGTGCCAGCAGGATTAGTGAGGTAGGGACAGGGGAATGGAACACTGAAGCTTTCTTT.

The V call is TRBV6-6, the J call TRBJ2-3, with D maybe TRBD1 (5 bases). V was shortened by 5 bases and J by 2 bases, with 17 bases between the two germline ends. The CDR3 is made up of 16 amino acids. Germline values: CDR1 MNHNY, CDR2 SVGAGI (reference sequence). The CDR3 region has the DNA TGTGCCAGCAGTGACTTCAGGGCACCAAACACAGATACGCAGTATTTT. It yields the protein CASSDFRAPNTDTQYF.

The V and J genes are TRBV27 and TRBJ1-1, with TRBD1 matching over 9 bases. Germline CDR1 reads MNHEY; CDR2 reads SMNVEV (reference sequence). The J segment lost 4 bases and the V segment lost 5 bases, leaving 8 bases of the junction unmatched. The CDR3 sequence is 15 residues long. The CDR3 DNA is TGTGCCAGCAGTGACAGGGGGTCGCGGGTCACTGAAGCTTTCTTT. Protein sequence: CASSDRGSRVTEAFF.

This clone has a handful of counts. V is TRBV5-4 and J is TRBJ1-5; D perhaps matches TRBD1 (6 bases). The germline gives CDR1 SGHNT, CDR2 YYREEE (reference sequence). Trimming took off 1 base at V and 5 bases at J, with 10 bases between the two ends. This CDR3 region has 14 residues. CDR3 protein: CASSLQGSHQPQHF. Here the CDR3 DNA reads TGTGCCAGCAGCTTGCAGGGGTCCCATCAGCCCCAGCATTTT.

The rearrangement uses TRBV19 and TRBJ1-4; D is uncertain. This CDR3 contains 12 residues. Germline V gene data show CDR1 as LNHDA and CDR2 as SQIVND (reference sequence). Trimming removed 6 bases at V and 12 bases at J, with 14 bases between. This CDR3 is CASRPLTGELFF. DNA of the CDR3: TGTGCCAGTAGGCCCCTGACCGGGGAACTGTTTTTT.

J is TRBJ2-2 and V is TRBV14; D is unclear. Trimming took off 0 bases at V and 5 bases at J, with 13 bases between the two ends. Germline assignment: CDR1 SGHDN and CDR2 FVKESK. The CDR3 contains 16 residues. CDR3: CASSQDAVSWTGELFF. Written as DNA, the CDR3 is TGTGCCAGCAGCCAAGATGCAGTCTCGTGGACCGGGGAGCTGTTTTTT.

This clone appeared a few times. The gene calls are TRBV28 and TRBJ1-5; TRBD1 is a possible D gene (5 bases). The V and J ends lost 2 bases and 9 bases respectively, with 14 bases between them. CDR1 and CDR2 from the germline V gene are MDHEN and SYDVKM. CDR3 length: 14 amino acids. The CDR3 is CASSLRTGFRPQHF. CDR3 DNA: TGTGCCAGCAGTTTAAGAACAGGTTTTCGGCCCCAGCATTTT.

The gene calls are TRBV4-3 and TRBJ2-7; D remains unclear. The CDR3 runs to 14 residues. V was trimmed by 1 base and J by 5 bases, leaving 12 bases between them. Germline V gene lookup returns CDR1 LGHNA and CDR2 YSLEER. CDR3: CASSQAGDFHEQYF. In DNA, the CDR3 is TGCGCCAGCAGCCAAGCCGGAGATTTCCACGAGCAGTACTTC.